A selection of T cell receptor beta chains follows, all from one sample in a study of blood T cell repertoires in COVID-19. The table came from immunoSEQ multiplex PCR; TCRdb's copy has only in-frame clones and leaves some out. The data show approximately 200,000 clones, roughly 86% seen once. Material: peripheral blood. The source is a woman aged 60-70 years with acute or convalescent COVID-19. CDR3s include the opening cysteine and the closing phenylalanine or tryptophan. D genes are given only for firm matches.

17,TRBJ1-2,.,TRBV5-6,CASSLFRFGGRAYGYTF,TGTGCCAGCAGCTTGTTCAGGTTCGGGGGGCGGGCCTATGGCTACACCTTC
15,TRBJ1-4,.,TRBV6-2/TRBV6-3,CASSLILGANEKLFF,TGTGCCAGCAGTCTTATTCTTGGAGCTAATGAAAAACTGTTTTTT
16,TRBJ2-7,TRBD1,TRBV15,CATSSPPGGIPYEQYF,TGTGCCACCAGCTCCCCGCCAGGGGGCATTCCCTACGAGCAGTACTTC
19,TRBJ2-5,TRBD2,TRBV3-1/TRBV3-2,CASSQEWPGLAGTQETQYF,TGTGCCAGCAGCCAAGAGTGGCCCGGACTAGCGGGAACCCAAGAGACCCAGTACTTC
16,TRBJ2-7,.,TRBV27,CASSLSGGGTTYEQYF,TGTGCCAGCAGTTTATCAGGGGGGGGGACTACCTACGAGCAGTACTTC
14,TRBJ1-4,.,TRBV30,CAWSIGGGSEKLFF,TGTGCCTGGAGTATTGGCGGGGGAAGTGAAAAACTGTTTTTT
13,TRBJ2-2,.,TRBV9,CASSVETPGELFF,TGTGCCAGCAGCGTAGAGACACCGGGGGAGCTGTTTTTT
13,TRBJ1-2,.,TRBV6-5,CASSRGREGGYTF,TGTGCCAGCAGTCGCGGCAGGGAAGGTGGCTACACCTTC
16,TRBJ2-5,TRBD2,TRBV3-1/TRBV3-2,CASSQVPSGRQETQYF,TGTGCCAGCAGCCAAGTACCTAGCGGGCGTCAGGAGACCCAGTACTTC
16,TRBJ2-3,TRBD2,TRBV6-5,CASSSLAGLAGGTQYF,TGTGCCAGCAGTTCCCTAGCGGGACTAGCGGGGGGTACGCAGTATTTT
16,TRBJ2-5,TRBD2,TRBV28,CASSPHLAGKQETQYF,TGTGCCAGCAGTCCCCACCTAGCGGGAAAGCAAGAGACCCAGTACTTC
15,TRBJ2-3,.,TRBV27,CASFKGGGITDTQYF,TGTGCCAGTTTTAAAGGGGGGGGAATCACAGATACGCAGTATTTT
13,TRBJ1-2,.,TRBV29-1,CSVGAGANYGYTF,TGCAGCGTTGGGGCAGGGGCCAACTATGGCTACACCTTC
13,TRBJ1-2,.,TRBV6-2/TRBV6-3,CASSHTGPYGYTF,TGTGCCAGCAGCCACACAGGGCCTTATGGCTACACCTTC
16,TRBJ2-3,.,TRBV19,CASSPAWAGTSNTQYF,TGTGCCAGTAGTCCAGCCTGGGCAGGTACGTCTAATACGCAGTATTTT
13,TRBJ2-5,TRBD1,TRBV7-2,CASSKDRGETQYF,TGTGCCAGCAGCAAAGACAGGGGGGAGACCCAGTACTTC
16,TRBJ1-4,TRBD1,TRBV6-2/TRBV6-3,CASSSGQGSTNEKLFF,TGTGCCAGCAGTTCGGGACAGGGTTCAACTAATGAAAAACTGTTTTTT
15,TRBJ1-3,.,TRBV5-1,CASSPDRSSGNTIYF,TGCGCCAGCAGCCCCGACAGGAGCTCTGGAAACACCATATATTTT
20,TRBJ2-5,TRBD2,TRBV5-1,CASSLGDRPSPSGIGGTQYF,TGCGCCAGCAGCTTGGGGGACAGACCATCCCCTAGCGGGATCGGGGGGACCCAGTACTTC
13,TRBJ2-1,TRBD1,TRBV11-3,CASSRTGGLEQFF,TGTGCCAGCAGCCGGACAGGGGGCCTTGAGCAGTTCTTC
16,TRBJ2-1,.,TRBV3-1/TRBV3-2,CASSQEGLAPYNEQFF,TGTGCCAGCAGCCAAGAAGGGCTAGCGCCTTACAATGAGCAGTTCTTC